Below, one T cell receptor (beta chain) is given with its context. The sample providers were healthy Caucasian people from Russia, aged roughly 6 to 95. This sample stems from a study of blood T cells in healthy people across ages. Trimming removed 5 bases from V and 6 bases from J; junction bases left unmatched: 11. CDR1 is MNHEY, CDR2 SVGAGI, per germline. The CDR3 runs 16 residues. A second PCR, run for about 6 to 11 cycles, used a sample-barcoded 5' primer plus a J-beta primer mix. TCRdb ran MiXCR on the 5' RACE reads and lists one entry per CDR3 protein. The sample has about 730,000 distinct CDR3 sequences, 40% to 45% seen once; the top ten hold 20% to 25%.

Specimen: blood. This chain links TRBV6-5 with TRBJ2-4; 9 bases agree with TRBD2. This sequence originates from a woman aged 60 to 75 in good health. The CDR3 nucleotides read TGTGCCAGCAGTCGACTAGCGGAAACCGGGGGAAACATTCAGTACTTC. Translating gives CASSRLAETGGNIQYF.